This T cell receptor (beta chain) was captured by sequencing in a study of blood T cell repertoires in COVID-19. Study-level background: Samples taken during acute and convalescent COVID-19 were collected in the United States, Italy and Spain. Nucleic acid was either cDNA or gDNA, and it came from T cells, B-cell-depleted T cells, or PBMCs.

Per the original data handling: Scientists estimated how many nucleated cells there were by amplifying reference gene primers. The protocol was immunoSEQ multiplex PCR, while the TCRdb copy is restricted to in-frame clones and leaves out a portion. D and trimming come from the DNA, and the V and J calls and clone size come from that table. Of a few hundred thousand clones in the sample, about 87% were seen once. This sequence originates from a man aged 60 to 75 who had recovered from COVID-19. The sequencing sample was made of peripheral blood.

CDR3 region: CASSVLRELSRAFF. For the CDR3, the DNA is TGTGCCAGCAGCGTCTTGAGGGAGCTCAGTCGGGCTTTCTTT. The chain is built from TRBV9 and TRBJ1-1, with D hard to call. From germline, CDR1 is SGDLS and CDR2 YYNGEE. This CDR3 contains 14 residues. V was pared by 2 bases and J by 11 bases, with 19 bases between.